The source of this T cell receptor (beta chain) is a study of early T cells in non-severe SARS-CoV-2 infection. Study context: Sequencing of unsorted whole blood was done on bulk RNA, leaving chains unpaired.

The CDR3 spans 17 residues. The V segment lost 7 bases and the J segment 0 bases; nucleotides outside the gene matches: 8. Germline V gene data show CDR1 as SGHVS and CDR2 as FNYEAQ. Unique molecular identifiers were added to individual cDNA molecules. TCRdb ran MiXCR on the 5' RACE reads and lists one entry per CDR3 protein. The sample yields some 50,000 distinct CDR3 sequences, 9.3% seen once. This clonotype was seen at least ten times. The TCR originated in an adult who was a healthcare worker with PCR-confirmed SARS-CoV-2 infection or an uninfected control (not recorded which). The source material was whole blood. The J gene is TRBJ2-7, the V gene TRBV7-6; 14 bases map to TRBD2. The DNA for the CDR3 is TGTGCCAGCACCCGGGGACTAGCGGGGGTCCCCTCCTACGAGCAGTACTTC. Its protein product is CASTRGLAGVPSYEQYF.